This entry lists 26 T cell receptor beta chains sequenced from one sample in a study of neoadjuvant anti-PD-1 for oral cavity cancer. Documented time point: after neoadjuvant nivolumab, at surgical resection. Here immunoSEQ multiplex PCR was the method, and the copy in TCRdb shows in-frame clones only, minus some. Of about 14,000 clones in the sample, 40% were seen once. Here the sequenced sample was tumor tissue, taken after nivolumab (anti-PD-1) treatment. These receptor sequences come from a person aged 40 to 85 with oral cavity squamous cell carcinoma.

About this clone: At the DNA level, this CDR3 is encoded by other sequences in the same sample as well. J is TRBJ2-3 and V is TRBV6-5; D remains unclear. V was trimmed by 2 bases and J by 2 bases, leaving 8 bases between them. This CDR3 is 14 amino acids long. CDR1 MNHEY and CDR2 SVGAGI come from the germline V gene. CDR3 protein: CASSYDKPTDTQYF. The DNA of the CDR3 is TGTGCCAGCAGTTACGACAAACCCACAGATACGCAGTATTTT.

V is TRBV5-1 and J is TRBJ1-2; TRBD1 matches at 8 bases. The CDR3 consists of 16 residues. The junction had 9 bases not matched to a gene; V was cut back by 0 bases and J by 5 bases. Germline CDR1 reads SGHRS; CDR2 reads YFSETQ. This CDR3 is CASSLEQGGPLYGYTF. The CDR3 nucleotides are TGCGCCAGCAGCTTGGAACAGGGGGGCCCCTTGTATGGCTACACCTTC.

This clone occurred once. The J gene is TRBJ2-3, the V gene TRBV29-1, with 13 bases aligning to TRBD2. Trimming removed 4 bases from V and 4 bases from J; junction bases left unmatched: 2. From germline, CDR1 is SQVTM and CDR2 ANQGSEA. The CDR3 is made up of 14 amino acids. As DNA, the CDR3 is TGCAGCGTTGCGGGACTAGCGGGGTCAGATACGCAGTATTTT. Amino acids: CSVAGLAGSDTQYF.

In its sample, this clone was seen a few times. The V gene is TRBV13, the J gene TRBJ1-2; 9 nucleotides match TRBD1. The CDR3 covers 16 residues. Looked up from germline, CDR1 is PRHDT and CDR2 is FYEKMQ (reference sequence). The V gene end was trimmed by 3 bases and the J gene end by 2 bases; junction bases not matched to a gene: 7. Written as DNA, the CDR3 is TGTGCCAGCAGCTTTGCACAGGGGGCATCGAACTATGGCTACACCTTC. The encoded protein is CASSFAQGASNYGYTF.

The rearrangement joins TRBV4-1 to TRBJ1-1, with D unclear. Germline CDR1 MGHRA, CDR2 YSYEKL. CDR3 length equals 16 residues. V was pared by 4 bases and J by 0 bases, with 15 bases between. The CDR3 DNA reads as TGCGCCAGCAGCCGGGCATGGCGTGGGATGAACACTGAAGCTTTCTTT. It specifies CASSRAWRGMNTEAFF.

This clone was recorded only once. V and J are TRBV9 and TRBJ1-3; D is possibly TRBD1 (6 bases). The CDR3 contains 17 residues. Trimming cost V 3 bases and J 2 bases, with 18 bases left between them. The germline CDR1 and CDR2 sequences are SGDLS and YYNGEE. The CDR3 loop reads CASSAQPITGTGNTIYF. The CDR3 DNA follows: TGTGCCAGCAGCGCCCAACCGATAACAGGGACTGGAAACACCATATATTTT.

This clone occurred a few times. The genes are TRBV25-1 and TRBJ1-3; perhaps TRBD1 as D (5 bases). The CDR3 covers 13 residues. From germline, CDR1 is MGHDK and CDR2 SYGVNS. Trimming removed 4 bases from V and 4 bases from J, with 8 bases in between. CDR3 nucleotides: TGTGCCAGCAGTGGCAGGGAAGGAAACACCATATATTTT. Translated: CASSGREGNTIYF.

This clone was seen more than once but under ten times. As DNA, the CDR3 is TGTGCCAGCAGCACCCGACAGCCGAACACCGGGGAGCTGTTTTTT. Translation gives CASSTRQPNTGELFF. The V gene is TRBV11-1, the J gene TRBJ2-2, with D perhaps TRBD1 (5 bases). Between the trimmed V and J ends, which lost 5 bases and 0 bases, there was a span of 10 bases. The CDR3 is 15 residues long. Germline assignment: CDR1 SGHAT and CDR2 FQDESV (reference sequence).

The V call is TRBV5-4, the J call TRBJ2-5; 11 nucleotides match TRBD2. Germline-derived CDR1 and CDR2 are SGHNT and YYREEE (reference sequence). The ends lost 4 bases at V and 2 bases at J; junction bases unmatched: 4. This CDR3 has 15 residues. The CDR3 region is CASSPRLAGQETQYF. The CDR3 coding sequence is TGTGCCAGCAGCCCACGACTAGCGGGGCAAGAGACCCAGTACTTC. The complete variable domain, with remaining parts taken from reference TRBV5-4 and TRBJ2-5, reads ETGVTQSPTHLIKTRGQQVTLRCSSQSGHNTVSWYQQALGQGPQFIFQYYREEENGRGNFPPRFSGLQFPNYSSELNVNALELDDSALYLCASSPRLAGQETQYFGPGTRLLVL.

The genes are TRBV19 and TRBJ2-5, with 7 bases identical to TRBD2. The junction had 6 bases not matched to a gene; V was cut back by 4 bases and J by 1 base. Germline values: CDR1 LNHDA, CDR2 SQIVND (reference sequence). The CDR3 is made up of 15 amino acids. The CDR3 DNA reads as TGTGCCAGTAGTACCTTCTCGGGGGGCCAAGAGACCCAGTACTTC. Translation: CASSTFSGGQETQYF. Combining the CDR3 with reference TRBV19 and TRBJ2-5 gives the whole variable domain DGGITQSPKYLFRKEGQNVTLSCEQNLNHDAMYWYRQDPGQGLRLIYYSQIVNDFQKGDIAEGYSVSREKKESFPLTVTSAQKNPTAFYLCASSTFSGGQETQYFGPGTRLLVL.

This clone qualifies as medium-sized. The junction and the germline gene differ at one end; a read error may be behind it. The V gene is TRBV19, the J gene TRBJ1-5; possible D gene TRBD1, 5 bases. CDR1 and CDR2 (germline): LNHDA, SQIVND (reference sequence). This CDR3 spans 13 amino acids. The CDR3 DNA follows: TGTGCCAGTAGTGACAGTGTAAATCGGCCCCAGCATTTT. Amino acid sequence: CASSDSVNRPQHF.

As to this clone: The same CDR3 is also encoded by other DNA sequences in this sample. The rearrangement uses TRBV7-2 and TRBJ2-1, with a possible D match to TRBD2 (6 bases). CDR1 is SGHTA and CDR2 is FQGNSA in the germline V gene. This CDR3 comprises 13 residues. Between the trimmed V and J ends, which lost 1 base and 7 bases, there was a span of 8 bases. The CDR3 reads CASSLVRGNEQFF. The CDR3 bases are TGTGCCAGCAGCTTAGTTCGGGGGAATGAGCAGTTCTTC.

The CDR3 loop reads CASSVPGSGKPQETQYF. CDR3 nucleotides: TGCGCCAGCAGTGTTCCCGGGAGCGGGAAACCCCAAGAGACCCAGTACTTC. The chain carries TRBV10-1 and TRBJ2-5; 7 bases fit TRBD2. The CDR3 is 17 amino acids. The germline V gene has CDR1 WNHNN and CDR2 SYGVQD (reference sequence). Germline trimming cut 4 bases from V and 1 base from J; bases unmatched to any gene: 12.

This clone turned up a few times. This chain uses TRBV4-3 with TRBJ1-4; D gene uncertain. The CDR3 is 15 residues long. The V end was cut by 0 bases, the J end by 1 base, with 6 bases between. CDR1 is LGHNA, CDR2 YSLEER, per germline. CDR3 sequence reads: CASSQDYLTNEKLFF. For the CDR3, the DNA is TGCGCCAGCAGCCAAGACTACCTAACTAATGAAAAACTGTTTTTT.

This clone came up a few times. This chain uses TRBV5-6 with TRBJ1-2; D gene unclear. Trimming pared 0 bases from V and 4 bases from J, leaving 13 bases between. Germline lookup yields CDR1 SGHDT and CDR2 YYEEEE. This CDR3 contains 15 residues. The CDR3 here is CASSLVSAGSYGYTF. CDR3 sequence (DNA): TGTGCCAGCAGCTTGGTCTCGGCAGGTTCCTATGGCTACACCTTC.

This clone was observed at least ten times. The chain combines TRBV2 with TRBJ1-6, with no clear D. This CDR3 spans 13 amino acids. With 3 bases removed from V and 12 bases from J, the gap between germline ends came to 12 bases. Germline CDR1 SNHLY, CDR2 FYNNEI. CDR3 bases: TGTGCCAGCAGTGAGGAGGGATTGGTACCCCTCCACTTT. It yields the protein CASSEEGLVPLHF.

The chain links TRBV7-9 to TRBJ2-2, with 8 bases matching TRBD2. The CDR3 length is 17 residues. Trimming at V came to 5 bases and at J to 2 bases, leaving 10 bases not matched to a gene. CDR1 is SEHNR and CDR2 is FQNEAQ in the germline V gene (reference sequence). The CDR3, as DNA: TGTGCCAGCAGCAAGCGAGATCGGACTAGCAACACCGGGGAGCTGTTTTTT. It codes for CASSKRDRTSNTGELFF.

The gene calls are TRBV5-5 and TRBJ2-2; D may be TRBD2 (5 bases). The length of the CDR3 is 15 residues. V gave up 0 bases and J gave up 3 bases, with 9 bases separating them. CDR1 and CDR2 from the germline V gene are SGHKS and YYEKEE (reference sequence). DNA of the CDR3: TGTGCCAGCAGCTTGGAGGACTCGTACACCGGGGAGCTGTTTTTT. Protein product: CASSLEDSYTGELFF.

The chain is built from TRBV14 and TRBJ1-1; maybe TRBD1 (5 bases). There are 13 residues in the CDR3. V shed 1 base and J shed 7 bases, with 10 bases lying between them. Germline V gene sequence: CDR1 SGHDN, CDR2 FVKESK. The CDR3 here is CASSQVGQGEAFF. The CDR3 DNA reads TGTGCCAGCAGCCAAGTAGGGCAGGGTGAAGCTTTCTTT.

The sample holds one count of this clone. The V call is TRBV5-6, the J call TRBJ1-6; 7 bases agree with TRBD1. The CDR3 has 18 amino acids. V gave up 4 bases and J gave up 0 bases; unmatched junction bases: 10. Germline V gene lookup returns CDR1 SGHDT and CDR2 YYEEEE. The CDR3 reads CASSDRARLSSYNSPLHF. The CDR3 region has the DNA TGTGCCAGCAGCGACAGGGCAAGGCTAAGCTCCTATAATTCACCCCTCCACTTT.

The chain recombines TRBV5-5 with TRBJ2-3; 11 nucleotides agree with TRBD1. The J segment lost 7 bases and the V segment lost 5 bases, leaving 6 bases of the junction unmatched. CDR1 is SGHKS and CDR2 is YYEKEE in the germline V gene (reference sequence). The length of the CDR3 is 14 residues. The CDR3 sequence is CASSGQGAYYTQYF. The CDR3 DNA is TGTGCCAGCAGTGGACAGGGGGCATACTATACGCAGTATTTT.

This clone was observed a handful of times. The J gene is TRBJ2-1, the V gene TRBV11-2; TRBD2 aligns across 11 bases. The CDR3 totals 15 residues. V was clipped by 2 bases and J by 9 bases; unmatched bases: 6. Looked up from germline, CDR1 is SGHAT and CDR2 is FQNNGV. CDR3 protein: CASSLTSGGTGEQFF. The CDR3 coding sequence is TGTGCCAGCAGCTTAACTAGCGGGGGAACGGGTGAGCAGTTCTTC. Full variable domain (rest looked up from reference TRBV11-2 and TRBJ2-1): EAGVAQSPRYKIIEKRQSVAFWCNPISGHATLYWYQQILGQGPKLLIQFQNNGVVDDSQLPKDRFSAERLKGVDSTLKIQPAKLEDSAVYLCASSLTSGGTGEQFFGPGTRLTVL.

The sample holds a few counts of this clone. This chain uses TRBV11-2 with TRBJ2-2, with TRBD2 identical over 16 bases. CDR3 length: 18 amino acids. J was trimmed by 4 bases and V by 4 bases; bases with no gene match: 6. Per the germline V gene, CDR1 is SGHAT and CDR2 is FQNNGV. CDR3 amino acids: CASSWGLAGGPGTGELFF. The CDR3 DNA reads TGTGCCAGCAGCTGGGGACTAGCGGGGGGGCCGGGCACCGGGGAGCTGTTTTTT.

The chain links TRBV7-3 to TRBJ2-3; D is perhaps TRBD2 (6 bases). V was cut by 2 bases and J by 5 bases, with 11 bases left in between. From germline, CDR1 is SGHTA and CDR2 FQGTGA. The CDR3 spans 14 residues. Here the CDR3 reads CASSLGGKLDTQYF. CDR3 DNA: TGTGCCAGCAGCTTAGGGGGGAAATTAGATACGCAGTATTTT.

The rearrangement joins TRBV10-3 to TRBJ2-7; D is unresolved. Trimming stripped 3 bases from V and 7 bases from J, with 19 bases between. The CDR3 has 15 amino acids. Per the germline V gene, CDR1 is ENHRY and CDR2 is SYGVKD. The CDR3 spells CAISDLVTNPLEQYF. The CDR3 DNA reads TGTGCCATCAGTGATCTCGTGACCAACCCTTTGGAGCAGTACTTC.

This clone came up a few times. The CDR3 loop reads CASSSQGYEQYF. CDR3 bases: TGTGCCAGCAGCTCACAGGGCTACGAGCAGTACTTC. The chain combines TRBV6-6 with TRBJ2-7, with a weak D call TRBD1 (6 bases). Germline V gene data show CDR1 as MNHNY and CDR2 as SVGAGI (reference sequence). The CDR3 sequence is 12 residues long. V was trimmed by 6 bases and J by 3 bases, leaving 9 bases between them.